This T cell receptor (beta chain) appears in the sequencing data of a study of CD8+CD57+ T cells in acquired aplastic anemia. An expansion of CD8+CD57+ cells by flow cytometry had been shown in patients chosen for sequencing. As a group, the patients uniformly had severe acquired aplastic anemia. V was cut by 1 base and J by 5 bases, with 9 bases left in between. Per the germline V gene, CDR1 is LNHDA and CDR2 is SQIVND (reference sequence). The CDR3 consists of 13 residues. Investigators profiled TCR beta VDJ and CDR3 from genomic DNA template. Each CDR3 protein is one row after TCRdb ran MiXCR on the reads. The profile covers some 200,000 distinct CDR3 sequences, with 65% appearing a single time and about 60% taken by the ten largest.

The material sequenced was sorted CD4+, CD8+, or CD8+CD57+ T cells (not recorded which) from PBMCs. The sequence came from a human donor with aplastic anemia. The rearrangement joins TRBV19 to TRBJ2-7; possibly TRBD1 or TRBD2 for D (5 bases each). As DNA, the CDR3 is TGTGCCAGTAGTATAGCAGGGAGCGACGAGCAGTACTTC. This sequence encodes CASSIAGSDEQYF.